This entry features one T cell receptor beta chain sequence. Its antigen is not known. The table came from immunoSEQ multiplex PCR; TCRdb's copy has only in-frame clones and leaves some out. The sample lists fewer than 250,000 clones, 85% to 95% seen once, with 0.9% to 1.1% in the top ten. V was cut by 6 bases and J by 11 bases, with 20 bases left in between. Germline CDR1 reads KGHSH; CDR2 reads LQKENI. CDR3 size: 15 residues. This specimen belongs to a study of T cell responses to AZD1222 COVID-19 vaccine. General study results and limits: Baseline seropositives among AZD1222 recipients totaled only 5 to 7. Donors in the cohort were predominantly white British and more often female, and clonal diversity was possibly underestimated. With dominance at 160-218 and 743-854, vaccine-associated CD4 TCRs spanned spike. Following two doses of AZD1222, Spike-specific TCR breadth and depth rose.

This chain links TRBV18 with TRBJ1-6, with a weak D call TRBD1 (5 bases). The TCR originated in an adult in good health. The sequencing here drew on peripheral blood, taken on day 0 of MenACWY control vaccination. This CDR3 is CASSRRDLEGPPLHF. The CDR3 DNA reads as TGTGCCAGCTCCCGGAGGGACTTAGAAGGTCCACCCCTCCACTTT.